This is a list of T cell receptor beta chains from one sample in a study of T cells after posttransplantation cyclophosphamide. Sequenced by immunoSEQ multiplex PCR; TCRdb stores in-frame clones only, minus some. The top ten clones hold around 3.1% of a sample with 47,000 or so clones, approximately 90% of them seen once. Sequenced sample: PBMCs. The receptor set was obtained from a woman aged 50 to 60 in good health and a related stem cell transplant donor. Both conserved end residues are part of each CDR3. Each record gives: V gene, clone size, J gene, D gene, CDR3 protein, CDR3 DNA. The D gene is left open where the match is weak. Clone size is not always given. Where it is, it says once, few, many or a class for expanded clones.

TRBV7-9	NA	TRBJ2-1	NA	CASSLVQGDNEQFF	TGTGCCAGCAGCTTAGTACAGGGTGACAATGAGCAGTTCTTC
TRBV30	once	TRBJ2-7	TRBD2	CAWSGLAGAYEQYF	TGTGCCTGGAGCGGACTAGCGGGAGCTTACGAGCAGTACTTC
TRBV10-3	NA	TRBJ2-7	NA	CAISEWGGALKARYF	TGTGCCATCAGTGAGTGGGGGGGGGCCTTGAAAGCGCGATACTTC
TRBV28	NA	TRBJ2-3	NA	CASRLPGHSTDTQYF	TGTGCCAGCAGATTACCGGGACATAGCACAGATACGCAGTATTTT
TRBV10-3	NA	TRBJ2-3	TRBD2	CAITKRDTTDTQYF	TGTGCCATCACGAAGCGGGATACCACAGATACGCAGTATTTT
TRBV7-3	NA	TRBJ2-7	NA	CASSLLRTESLEQYF	TGTGCCAGCAGCTTGCTCCGGACAGAATCCCTCGAGCAGTACTTC
TRBV6-1	NA	TRBJ2-3	TRBD2	CASKSSGGGPDTQYF	TGTGCCAGCAAATCTAGCGGGGGGGGCCCAGATACGCAGTATTTT
TRBV5-1	NA	TRBJ2-7	TRBD1	CASSVDRASYEQYF	TGCGCCAGCAGCGTGGACAGGGCCTCCTACGAGCAGTACTTC
TRBV15	NA	TRBJ2-3	TRBD1	CATSNGQGFSTDTQYF	TGTGCCACCAGCAATGGACAGGGGTTCAGCACAGATACGCAGTATTTT
TRBV30	NA	TRBJ2-2	NA	CAWMGYEGVTGELFF	TGTGCCTGGATGGGGTACGAGGGTGTAACCGGGGAGCTGTTTTTT
TRBV10-1	few	TRBJ2-2	NA	CASRDSPNTGELFF	TGCGCCAGCCGGGACTCGCCAAACACCGGGGAGCTGTTTTTT
TRBV29-1	NA	TRBJ2-5	TRBD2	CSVRGSSQETQYF	TGCAGCGTCCGCGGGAGTTCACAAGAGACCCAGTACTTC
TRBV21-1	NA	TRBJ2-7	NA	CASSTDRGLYEQYF	TGTGCCAGCAGCACCGACAGGGGGCTGTACGAGCAGTACTTC
TRBV2	few	TRBJ1-4	NA	CASRGGGEKLFF	TGTGCCAGCAGAGGGGGAGGGGAAAAACTGTTTTTT
TRBV19	NA	TRBJ2-2	NA	CASSRASNTGELFF	TGTGCCAGTAGTAGAGCGAGTAACACCGGGGAGCTGTTTTTT
TRBV27	NA	TRBJ2-1	TRBD1	CASSFYGTDGRLSEQFF	TGTGCCAGCAGTTTCTACGGGACAGACGGCCGCTTGAGTGAGCAGTTCTTC
TRBV14	NA	TRBJ2-1	TRBD2	CASSPETPGLAGGRNEQFF	TGTGCCAGCAGCCCAGAGACTCCGGGACTAGCGGGAGGGCGGAATGAGCAGTTCTTC
TRBV15	NA	TRBJ1-6	NA	CATSISRGSPLHF	TGTGCCACCAGCATCTCTAGGGGGTCACCCCTCCACTTT
TRBV15	NA	TRBJ1-5	NA	CATSSDKNQPQHF	TGTGCCACCAGCTCGGACAAAAATCAGCCCCAGCATTTT
TRBV7-2	NA	TRBJ1-5	NA	CASSLEQALDQPQHF	TGTGCCAGCAGCTTAGAACAGGCCCTAGATCAGCCCCAGCATTTT
TRBV7-2	NA	TRBJ2-3	NA	CASSLGTSTDTQYF	TGTGCCAGCAGCTTAGGGACTAGCACAGATACGCAGTATTTT
TRBV9	NA	TRBJ2-3	NA	CASSVDKTLWDTQYF	TGTGCCAGCAGCGTGGACAAAACCCTCTGGGATACGCAGTATTTT
TRBV19	NA	TRBJ2-3	TRBD1	CATSPGTGSTDTQYF	TGTGCCACCTCTCCGGGGACAGGAAGCACAGATACGCAGTATTTT
TRBV4-1	NA	TRBJ2-2	NA	CASSQDRVAEYTGELFF	TGCGCCAGCAGCCAAGATCGAGTAGCTGAGTACACCGGGGAGCTGTTTTTT
TRBV5-1	NA	TRBJ2-7	TRBD2	CASSEGLAAYEQYF	TGCGCCAGCAGCGAGGGACTAGCAGCCTACGAGCAGTACTTC
TRBV5-1	NA	TRBJ1-4	TRBD1	CASSWGQGGHNEKLFF	TGCGCCAGCAGCTGGGGACAGGGGGGCCATAATGAAAAACTGTTTTTT
TRBV5-1	NA	TRBJ1-6	TRBD1	CASTTGENSPLHF	TGCGCCAGCACAACAGGGGAAAATTCACCCCTCCACTTT
TRBV6-1	NA	TRBJ2-1	TRBD2	CASRRGERGGNEQFF	TGTGCCAGCAGGCGGGGGGAGCGGGGGGGCAATGAGCAGTTCTTC
TRBV6-4	NA	TRBJ1-6	NA	CASKSSYNSPLHF	TGTGCCAGCAAGAGCTCCTATAATTCACCCCTCCACTTT
TRBV7-2	NA	TRBJ1-3	TRBD1	CASSVTGVGSGNTIYF	TGTGCCAGCAGCGTCACAGGGGTAGGATCTGGAAACACCATATATTTT
TRBV14	NA	TRBJ2-5	TRBD2	CASSRILTSGGQETQYF	TGTGCCAGCAGCCGAATACTGACTAGCGGGGGCCAAGAGACCCAGTACTTC
TRBV5-4	NA	TRBJ1-3	NA	CASVRGNTIYF	TGTGCCAGCGTCCGTGGAAACACCATATATTTT
TRBV9	NA	TRBJ2-7	TRBD2	CASSSGTSGGYEQYF	TGTGCCAGCAGCTCCGGGACTAGCGGAGGGTACGAGCAGTACTTC
TRBV5-4	NA	TRBJ2-3	TRBD2	CASSLSKDGGATQYF	TGTGCCAGCAGCTTGAGTAAGGACGGGGGGGCAACGCAGTATTTT
TRBV19	NA	TRBJ1-2	NA	CASSIGSQTNYGYTF	TGTGCCAGTAGTATAGGTTCACAGACAAACTATGGCTACACCTTC
TRBV6-5	NA	TRBJ1-4	NA	CASRGQLHEKLFF	TGTGCCAGCCGTGGGCAACTGCATGAAAAACTGTTTTTT
TRBV15	NA	TRBJ2-5	TRBD2	CATSRDSPGTRETQYF	TGTGCCACCAGCAGAGATTCCCCCGGGACTAGGGAGACCCAGTACTTC
TRBV7-8	NA	TRBJ2-7	NA	CASSLVGASGYEQYF	TGTGCCAGCAGCTTAGTGGGGGCTAGCGGCTACGAGCAGTACTTC
TRBV27	NA	TRBJ2-1	TRBD1	CASSLDRGSYNEQFF	TGTGCCAGCAGTCTCGACAGGGGTTCCTACAATGAGCAGTTCTTC
TRBV25-1	NA	TRBJ2-1	TRBD1	CASSPPGTGEDNEQFF	TGTGCCAGCAGTCCACCTGGGACAGGGGAAGACAATGAGCAGTTCTTC
TRBV2	NA	TRBJ1-6	NA	CASTVLGTNSPLHF	TGTGCCAGCACTGTCCTAGGGACAAATTCACCCCTCCACTTT
TRBV7-9	NA	TRBJ2-2	TRBD2	CASSAVLAGGLPGELFF	TGTGCCAGCAGCGCCGTCCTAGCGGGGGGGCTTCCCGGGGAGCTGTTTTTT
TRBV7-9	NA	TRBJ2-7	TRBD1	CASSHTGTGRYEQYF	TGTGCCAGCAGCCACACCGGGACAGGTAGATACGAGCAGTACTTC
TRBV5-6	NA	TRBJ2-7	TRBD2	CASSQPRAGGTYEQYF	TGTGCCAGCAGTCAACCGAGGGCGGGGGGTACCTACGAGCAGTACTTC
TRBV2	NA	TRBJ2-7	TRBD2	CASNGLAGDSYEQYF	TGTGCCAGCAACGGACTAGCGGGAGACTCCTACGAGCAGTACTTC
TRBV2	once	TRBJ2-7	TRBD2	CASRGLAGAYEQYF	TGTGCCAGCAGGGGCCTAGCGGGGGCGTACGAGCAGTACTTC
TRBV5-1	once	TRBJ2-7	NA	CASVEEGVSYEQYF	TGCGCCAGCGTTGAAGAGGGCGTTTCCTACGAGCAGTACTTC
TRBV5-8	NA	TRBJ1-2	NA	CASTTTGPYGYTF	TGTGCCAGCACCACGACAGGCCCCTATGGCTACACCTTC
TRBV21-1	NA	TRBJ2-2	NA	CASSDRGKGPGELFF	TGTGCCAGCAGTGACAGGGGAAAGGGACCCGGGGAGCTGTTTTTT
TRBV15	once	TRBJ2-6	TRBD2	CATSRDSRWGGSGANVLTF	TGTGCCACCAGCAGAGATAGCCGGTGGGGGGGGTCCGGGGCCAACGTCCTGACTTTC
TRBV5-1	once	TRBJ1-1	NA	CASSPRGGMNTEAFF	TGCGCCAGCAGCCCGAGAGGGGGAATGAACACTGAAGCTTTCTTT
TRBV7-2	NA	TRBJ1-4	TRBD1	CASSLAQGAGEKLFF	TGTGCCAGCAGCTTAGCGCAGGGGGCCGGTGAAAAACTGTTTTTT
TRBV6-6	NA	TRBJ1-2	TRBD1	CASSTGTVGGYTF	TGTGCCAGCAGTACTGGGACAGTCGGTGGCTACACCTTC
TRBV28	NA	TRBJ1-5	NA	CASSSDQGSNQPQHF	TGTGCCAGCAGTTCTGATCAGGGGAGCAATCAGCCCCAGCATTTT
TRBV19	NA	TRBJ2-7	NA	CASSPRNPYEQYF	TGTGCCAGTAGCCCTAGGAACCCCTATGAGCAGTACTTC
TRBV4-1	NA	TRBJ1-1	NA	CASSRVSGVANTEAFF	TGCGCCAGCAGCCGTGTCTCCGGGGTAGCGAACACTGAAGCTTTCTTT
TRBV6-1	NA	TRBJ2-1	TRBD1	CASSEVRTGGLGEQFF	TGTGCCAGCAGTGAAGTTAGGACAGGGGGCTTAGGTGAGCAGTTCTTC
TRBV27	NA	TRBJ1-6	TRBD1	CASRTPGGVNSPLHF	TGTGCCAGCAGGACCCCAGGGGGCGTTAATTCACCCCTCCACTTT
TRBV5-1	NA	TRBJ2-1	TRBD2	CASSPKGLAGHYNEQFF	TGCGCCAGCAGCCCAAAGGGACTAGCGGGTCACTACAATGAGCAGTTCTTC